The 15 T cell receptor beta chains listed next were all sequenced from one sample in a study of T cell changes during pregnancy in multiple sclerosis. Produced via immunoSEQ multiplex PCR; TCRdb's table is partial and in-frame only. The sample consists of tens of thousands of clones, 92% of them appearing once. The source material was peripheral blood, sampled after pregnancy. All receptors derive from a female donor with multiple sclerosis, enrolled in a pregnancy study.

The rearrangement uses TRBV6-1 and TRBJ1-1; TRBD1 agrees at 7 bases. CDR1 is MNHNS and CDR2 is SASEGT in the germline V gene. The CDR3 loop spans 16 amino acids. The V segment lost 2 bases and the J segment 3 bases; nucleotides outside the gene matches: 9. The CDR3 coding sequence is TGTGCCAGCAGTGAACCCCCCGGACAGGTCTACACTGAAGCTTTCTTT. Its protein is CASSEPPGQVYTEAFF.

The chain joins TRBV2 to TRBJ1-4, with 7 bases matching TRBD1. This CDR3 contains 14 residues. Per the germline V gene, CDR1 is SNHLY and CDR2 is FYNNEI. Unmatched junction bases numbered 3, after V lost 4 bases and J lost 4 bases. The CDR3 DNA sequence: TGTGCCAGCAGTGGGGACAGTAATAATGAAAAACTGTTTTTT. As protein: CASSGDSNNEKLFF.

V is TRBV11-2 and J is TRBJ1-1; perhaps TRBD1 as D (6 bases). Germline CDR1 SGHAT, CDR2 FQNNGV. The length of the CDR3 is 14 residues. With 6 bases removed from V and 5 bases from J, the gap between germline ends came to 16 bases. The DNA of the CDR3 is TGTGCCAGCAGACTTTTTATAGGACAGACTGAAGCTTTCTTT. It yields the protein CASRLFIGQTEAFF.

The chain combines TRBV5-1 with TRBJ2-7, with 7 bases fitting TRBD2. There are 12 residues in the CDR3. Germline CDR1 and CDR2: SGHRS and YFSETQ. Losses at the gene ends were 2 bases for V and 7 bases for J; bases not matched to a gene: 3. The CDR3 DNA reads TGCGCCAGCAGCTTCTTAGCGGGTGAGCAGTACTTC. It is translated as CASSFLAGEQYF.

The chain recombines TRBV15 with TRBJ1-5; 8 nucleotides line up with TRBD1. There are 15 residues in the CDR3. J lost 1 base, V lost 6 bases, and 5 bases had no gene match. The germline V gene encodes CDR1 LNHNV and CDR2 YYDKDF (reference sequence). CDR3 residues: CATRRQGSSNQPQHF. CDR3 nucleotide sequence: TGTGCCACCAGAAGACAGGGGTCGAGCAATCAGCCCCAGCATTTT.

The CDR3 nucleotides read TGCGCCAGCCGTTCAGTGGGGGGGTCCTTCTCTGGAAACACCATATATTTT. This sequence encodes CASRSVGGSFSGNTIYF. The chain recombines TRBV4-1 with TRBJ1-3; a possible D gene is TRBD1 (5 bases). Germline-derived CDR1 and CDR2 are MGHRA and YSYEKL. The CDR3 contains 17 residues. V dropped 8 bases and J dropped 0 bases, with 20 bases sitting between them.

The J gene is TRBJ2-1, the V gene TRBV6-5, with 7 bases fitting TRBD1. CDR1 is MNHEY and CDR2 is SVGAGI in the germline V gene. The CDR3 extends over 14 amino acids. Germline trimming cut 4 bases from V and 5 bases from J; bases unmatched to any gene: 5. The CDR3 loop is CASSFDRADNEQFF. CDR3 nucleotides: TGTGCCAGCAGTTTCGACAGGGCAGACAATGAGCAGTTCTTC.

V and J are TRBV7-8 and TRBJ2-7, with D possibly matching TRBD2 (6 bases). This CDR3 has 14 amino acids. V lost 1 base and J lost 4, with 11 bases in between. CDR1 and CDR2 (germline): SGHVS, FQNEAQ. The CDR3 loop reads CASSLVVSGYEQYF. CDR3 DNA sequence: TGTGCCAGCAGCTTAGTGGTTAGCGGTTACGAGCAGTACTTC. The complete variable domain, with remaining parts taken from reference TRBV7-8 and TRBJ2-7, reads GAGVSQSPRYKVAKRGQDVALRCDPISGHVSLFWYQQALGQGPEFLTYFQNEAQLDKSGLPSDRFFAERPEGSVSTLKIQRTQQEDSAVYLCASSLVVSGYEQYFGPGTRLTVT.

The CDR3: CASSSRRDYEQYF. DNA for the CDR3: TGCGCCAGCAGCTCTCGGAGGGACTACGAGCAGTACTTC. The V gene is TRBV5-1, the J gene TRBJ2-7, with D perhaps matching TRBD2 (6 bases). Germline V gives CDR1 SGHRS, CDR2 YFSETQ. The CDR3 contains 13 residues. V was trimmed by 3 bases and J by 3 bases, leaving 10 bases between them.

CDR3 protein: CASSPEDSPREQYF. The CDR3 bases are TGTGCCAGCAGCCCGGAGGACTCACCGAGGGAGCAGTACTTC. This sequence joins TRBV28 and TRBJ2-7, with a possible D match to TRBD2 (5 bases). This CDR3 spans 14 amino acids. The germline gives CDR1 MDHEN, CDR2 SYDVKM. The germline V and J ends were trimmed by 6 bases and 7 bases, with 19 bases remaining between them.

The chain joins TRBV19 to TRBJ1-1; 8 bases align to TRBD1. Germline CDR1 LNHDA, CDR2 SQIVND (reference sequence). CDR3 length: 14 residues. After removal of 4 bases from V and 4 bases from J, the junction contained 5 bases not matched to a gene. CDR3 loop: CASSNTGGGTEAFF. For the CDR3, the DNA is TGTGCCAGTAGTAACACAGGGGGTGGCACTGAAGCTTTCTTT.

On this clone itself: Additional DNA sequences in this sample encode the identical CDR3. The chain is built from TRBV28 and TRBJ2-5; 7 bases are shared with TRBD2. Germline-derived CDR1 and CDR2 are MDHEN and SYDVKM. The CDR3 loop spans 13 amino acids. Germline trimming cut 6 bases from V and 3 bases from J; bases unmatched to any gene: 4. CDR3 DNA: TGTGCCAGCAGGGGGGGAGGGGAAGAGACCCAGTACTTC. Translation: CASRGGGEETQYF.

CDR3 residues: CASSFGTENEKLFF. As DNA, the CDR3 is TGCGCCAGCAGCTTCGGGACAGAAAATGAAAAACTGTTTTTT. This sequence joins TRBV5-1 and TRBJ1-4; 7 bases are shared with TRBD1. This CDR3 has 14 residues. V trimming: 2 bases; J trimming: 5 bases; junction bases outside the gene matches: 3. Germline V gene lookup returns CDR1 SGHRS and CDR2 YFSETQ.

The chain employs TRBV5-1 and TRBJ2-4; 9 bases agree with TRBD2. Germline lookup yields CDR1 SGHRS and CDR2 YFSETQ. This CDR3 is built from 20 residues. The V and J ends lost 0 bases and 0 bases, in that order; junction bases with no gene match: 13. CDR3 nucleotide sequence: TGCGCCAGCAGCTTGGCCGGAAGGGCGGGAGGGCCTGTAGCCAAAAACATTCAGTACTTC. Amino acids: CASSLAGRAGGPVAKNIQYF.

The chain carries TRBV7-3 and TRBJ2-2; TRBD2 might be the D (6 bases). This CDR3 has 15 amino acids. Trimming took off 4 bases at V and 4 bases at J, with 13 bases between the two ends. Germline loops: CDR1 SGHTA, CDR2 FQGTGA. The CDR3: CASSSRLDGTGELFF. CDR3 nucleotide sequence: TGTGCCAGCAGCTCCAGACTAGACGGCACCGGGGAGCTGTTTTTT. The variable domain in full, with the rest retrieved from reference TRBV7-3 and TRBJ2-2, is GAGVSQTPSNKVTEKGKYVELRCDPISGHTALYWYRQSLGQGPEFLIYFQGTGAADDSGLPNDRFFAVRPEGSVSTLKIQRTERGDSAVYLCASSSRLDGTGELFFGEGSRLTVL.